This T cell receptor beta chain was sequenced for a study of CD8 T cells in acute hepatitis C reinfection. The repertoire was sequenced with immunoSEQ multiplex PCR; TCRdb's copy has only in-frame clones and lacks some. The sample records 30,000 to 40,000 clones, 80% to 90% being singletons. Time point in this sample: naive CD8 control sorted from an acute-time-point sample. Trimming pared 2 bases from V and 1 base from J, leaving 8 bases between. Germline V lookup: CDR1 MNHEY, CDR2 SMNVEV (reference sequence). CDR3 length equals 14 residues. V and J are TRBV27 and TRBJ1-1; D is unresolved. This receptor was identified in a woman aged 18-29 years who spontaneously cleared hepatitis C infection. The sample was naive CD8+ T cells from PBMCs. In DNA, the CDR3 is TGTGCCAGCAGTTTAAACGGACCGAACACTGAAGCTTTCTTT. This gives the protein CASSLNGPNTEAFF.